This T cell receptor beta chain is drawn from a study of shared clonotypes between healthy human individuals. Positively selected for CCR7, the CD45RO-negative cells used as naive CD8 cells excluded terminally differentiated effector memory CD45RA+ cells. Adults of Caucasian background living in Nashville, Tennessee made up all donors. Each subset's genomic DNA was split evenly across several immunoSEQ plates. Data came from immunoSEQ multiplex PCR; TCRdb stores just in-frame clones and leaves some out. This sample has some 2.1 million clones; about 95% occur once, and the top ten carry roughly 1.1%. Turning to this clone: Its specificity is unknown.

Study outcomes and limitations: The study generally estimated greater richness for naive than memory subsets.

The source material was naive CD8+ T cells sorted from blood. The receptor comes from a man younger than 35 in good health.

The CDR3 DNA reads TGTGCCAGCAGCCGCTTGGGGGGCGGCTCCTACGAGCAGTACTTC. Protein: CASSRLGGGSYEQYF. The chain joins TRBV27 to TRBJ2-7; D could derive from TRBD1 or TRBD2 (6 bases each). CDR1 and CDR2 from the germline V gene are MNHEY and SMNVEV (reference sequence). The ends were cut back, 6 bases at V and 0 bases at J, with 15 bases in the middle. CDR3 size: 15 residues.